The 23 T cell receptor beta chains given below trace back to one sample, sequenced in a study of OX40 agonist ivuxolimab in advanced cancers. The assay was immunoSEQ multiplex PCR, and TCRdb's table has in-frame clones only and misses some. The sample includes about 63,000 clones, around 85% seen only once; the top ten take around 0.61%. The sample was CD4+ or CD8+ T cells sorted from blood, taken in a trial of the OX40 agonist ivuxolimab. These receptors all stem from an adult with an advanced solid tumor such as melanoma, head and neck, liver or kidney cancer.

The chain has TRBV6-5 and TRBJ1-6, with TRBD1 as a possible D gene (6 bases). There are 14 residues in the CDR3. Trimming shortened V by 9 bases and J by 7 bases, and 16 bases separated the two germline ends. Germline values: CDR1 MNHEY, CDR2 SVGAGI. As DNA, the CDR3 is TGTGCCAGTACCAGGGAGAGGGGGAATTCACCCCTCCACTTT. Protein product: CASTRERGNSPLHF.

V is TRBV9 and J is TRBJ2-1; D is uncertain. Trimming removed 3 bases from V and 0 bases from J, with 10 bases in between. The CDR3 is 15 residues long. From germline, CDR1 is SGDLS and CDR2 YYNGEE. CDR3 sequence: CASSETVSSYNEQFF. CDR3 DNA sequence: TGTGCCAGCAGCGAGACTGTTAGCTCCTACAATGAGCAGTTCTTC.

This chain connects TRBV5-6 to TRBJ2-4; no definite D call. This CDR3 is 13 amino acids long. From germline, CDR1 is SGHDT and CDR2 YYEEEE. Trimming shortened V by 4 bases and J by 4 bases, and 9 bases separated the two germline ends. The CDR3 loop is CASSGGGKNIQYF. The CDR3, as DNA: TGTGCCAGCAGCGGTGGTGGAAAAAACATTCAGTACTTC.

This chain connects TRBV20-1 to TRBJ1-2; D possibly corresponds to TRBD1 (5 bases). Germline V gene lookup returns CDR1 DFQATT and CDR2 SNEGSKA (reference sequence). The CDR3 consists of 11 residues. The CDR3, as DNA: TGCAGAGCCGGGACGGACTATGGCTACACCTTC. Its protein product is CRAGTDYGYTF.

The chain is built from TRBV6-6 and TRBJ1-2; 8 bases are shared with TRBD1. After removal of 2 bases from V and 5 bases from J, the junction contained 4 bases not matched to a gene. Germline V CDR1 and CDR2: MNHNY, SVGAGI (reference sequence). The CDR3 is 14 amino acids. The CDR3 protein is CASSYRGQGYGYTF. CDR3 sequence (DNA): TGTGCCAGCAGTTACCGTGGACAGGGATATGGCTACACCTTC.

V gene TRBV7-9 combines with J gene TRBJ1-3; unclear D gene. Germline V CDR1 and CDR2: SEHNR, FQNEAQ (reference sequence). With 1 base removed from V and 0 bases from J, the gap between germline ends came to 4 bases. CDR3 length equals 14 residues. The CDR3 DNA follows: TGTGCCAGCAGCTTAGGCAGCTCTGGAAACACCATATATTTT. Translating gives CASSLGSSGNTIYF.

CDR3: CASSLGGGGRPYEQYF. In DNA form, the CDR3 reads TGCGCCAGCAGCTTGGGAGGGGGCGGTAGGCCCTACGAGCAGTACTTC. This chain uses TRBV5-1 with TRBJ2-7; 7 bases fit TRBD1. V gave up 0 bases and J gave up 2 bases; unmatched junction bases: 8. CDR3 size: 16 residues. Germline V gene data show CDR1 as SGHRS and CDR2 as YFSETQ.

This clone was observed a single time. The J gene is TRBJ2-7, the V gene TRBV12-5; 10 nucleotides line up with TRBD2. Unmatched junction bases numbered 10, after V lost 3 bases and J lost 2 bases. The CDR3 length is 17 residues. The germline V gene encodes CDR1 LGHNT and CDR2 FRNRAP. The CDR3 DNA reads TGTGCTAGTGGTTTCCTGACTAGCGGGTCCTTTACCTACGAGCAGTACTTC. This gives the protein CASGFLTSGSFTYEQYF. The entire variable domain, with the rest obtained from reference TRBV12-5 and TRBJ2-7, is as follows: DARVTQTPRHKVTEMGQEVTMRCQPILGHNTVFWYRQTMMQGLELLAYFRNRAPLDDSGMPKDRFSAEMPDATLATLKIQPSEPRDSAVYFCASGFLTSGSFTYEQYFGPGTRLTVT.

The genes are TRBV18 and TRBJ2-3; 7 nucleotides line up with TRBD1. The germline V gene encodes CDR1 KGHSH and CDR2 LQKENI. J lost 5 bases, V lost 1 base, and 3 bases had no gene match. This CDR3 contains 14 residues. DNA for the CDR3: TGTGCCAGCTCACCACAGGGGGCTAAAGATACGCAGTATTTT. Amino acid sequence: CASSPQGAKDTQYF.

Only a few counts were recorded for this clone. The rearrangement links TRBV18 to TRBJ1-2; 9 bases line up with TRBD1. CDR1 KGHSH and CDR2 LQKENI come from the germline V gene. This CDR3 has 13 residues. Trimming removed 6 bases from V and 6 bases from J; junction bases left unmatched: 5. CDR3 in DNA: TGTGCCAGCTCCCCTACAGGGGGCAATGGCTACACCTTC. Amino acid sequence: CASSPTGGNGYTF.

The gene calls are TRBV5-6 and TRBJ2-2, with D maybe TRBD1 (5 bases). The CDR3 has 14 residues. The V and J ends lost 5 bases and 1 base respectively, with 9 bases between them. Germline CDR1 SGHDT, CDR2 YYEEEE. The CDR3 is CASRLGLNTGELFF. CDR3 DNA: TGTGCCAGCAGGCTGGGGCTGAACACCGGGGAGCTGTTTTTT.

The V and J genes are TRBV6-5 and TRBJ1-1; D might be TRBD1 (6 bases). CDR3 size: 15 residues. Germline-derived CDR1 and CDR2 are MNHEY and SVGAGI. V was pared by 5 bases and J by 6 bases, with 19 bases between. CDR3 nucleotide sequence: TGTGCCAGCAGTGGGGAATTCCGGACAGCCTCTGAAGCTTTCTTT. Protein product: CASSGEFRTASEAFF.

About this clone itself: Other nucleotide sequences in the sample specify the same CDR3. The chain's CDR3 is CASSPGQGWEQYF. The DNA for the CDR3 is TGTGCCAGCAGCCCGGGACAGGGTTGGGAGCAGTACTTC. This rearrangement joins TRBV5-6 to TRBJ2-7, with TRBD1 matching 9 bases. With V trimmed by 4 bases and J by 7 bases, 6 bases remained unmatched. There are 13 residues in the CDR3. Per the germline V gene, CDR1 is SGHDT and CDR2 is YYEEEE.

The rearrangement uses TRBV6-6 and TRBJ2-1; 7 positions match TRBD2. V lost 5 bases, J lost 4 bases, and 8 bases stayed unmatched. The CDR3 runs 15 residues. Germline loops: CDR1 MNHNY, CDR2 SVGAGI (reference sequence). CDR3 sequence: CASSPRGSGYNEQFF. The DNA of the CDR3 is TGTGCCAGCAGTCCCCGGGGTAGCGGGTACAATGAGCAGTTCTTC.

The V gene is TRBV10-3, the J gene TRBJ1-1, with a tentative D call TRBD1 (5 bases). Trimming shortened V by 6 bases and J by 3 bases, and 14 bases separated the two germline ends. The CDR3 is made up of 14 amino acids. Germline V gene lookup returns CDR1 ENHRY and CDR2 SYGVKD. The DNA of the CDR3 is TGTGCCATCAGGGGACCCCGCTCGGACACTGAAGCTTTCTTT. Amino acids: CAIRGPRSDTEAFF.

The V call is TRBV30, the J call TRBJ2-1; 11 nucleotides agree with TRBD1. Looked up from germline, CDR1 is GTSNPN and CDR2 is SVGIG (reference sequence). The CDR3 has 14 amino acids. The ends lost 5 bases at V and 6 bases at J; junction bases unmatched: 6. The CDR3 DNA reads as TGTGCCTGGGGGAGGGACAGGGGGATCAATGAGCAGTTCTTC. The encoded protein is CAWGRDRGINEQFF.

The chain couples TRBV5-6 to TRBJ2-5, with D perhaps TRBD2 (5 bases). This CDR3 is built from 14 residues. The V and J ends lost 0 bases and 0 bases respectively, with 6 bases between them. CDR1 SGHDT and CDR2 YYEEEE come from the germline V gene. The CDR3 region is CASSLGLHQETQYF. CDR3 nucleotide sequence: TGTGCCAGCAGCTTGGGACTACACCAAGAGACCCAGTACTTC.

V gene TRBV5-1 combines with J gene TRBJ2-3, with 8 bases that match TRBD1. The trim removed 3 bases at V and 7 bases at J, leaving 7 bases unmatched. Germline CDR1 reads SGHRS; CDR2 reads YFSETQ. The CDR3 sequence is 14 residues long. CDR3 residues: CASSSQGAVYTQYF. The CDR3 nucleotides read TGCGCCAGCAGCTCCCAGGGGGCTGTATATACGCAGTATTTT.

The chain's CDR3 is CASSPGQGQEGQYF. The CDR3 region has the DNA TGTGCCAGCTCACCGGGGCAGGGGCAAGAAGGGCAGTACTTC. The chain has TRBV18 and TRBJ2-7, with D perhaps TRBD1 (6 bases). The CDR3 consists of 14 residues. In germline, CDR1 is KGHSH, CDR2 LQKENI. Trimming removed 3 bases from V and 9 bases from J, with 18 bases in between. The variable domain in full, completed from reference TRBV18 and TRBJ2-7, reads NAGVMQNPRHLVRRRGQEARLRCSPMKGHSHVYWYRQLPEEGLKFMVYLQKENIIDESGMPKERFSAEFPKEGPSILRIQQVVRGDSAAYFCASSPGQGQEGQYFGPGTRLTVT.

The chain links TRBV9 to TRBJ2-1; TRBD2 matches at 8 bases. The V segment lost 4 bases and the J segment 7 bases; nucleotides outside the gene matches: 13. CDR3 length: 16 residues. Germline loops: CDR1 SGDLS, CDR2 YYNGEE. The chain's CDR3 is CASSPEGLGVKNEQFF. The CDR3 bases are TGTGCCAGCAGCCCCGAGGGACTAGGTGTGAAAAATGAGCAGTTCTTC.

The chain is built from TRBV2 and TRBJ2-7, with 11 positions matching TRBD2. Germline V gene lookup returns CDR1 SNHLY and CDR2 FYNNEI. The CDR3 length is 13 residues. Trimming removed 6 bases from V and 5 bases from J; junction bases left unmatched: 3. CDR3: CASRLAGENEQYF. CDR3 DNA sequence: TGTGCCAGCAGACTAGCGGGAGAGAACGAGCAGTACTTC.

J is TRBJ2-3 and V is TRBV7-9; 11 bases fit TRBD2. The CDR3 length is 18 residues. The germline V gene encodes CDR1 SEHNR and CDR2 FQNEAQ (reference sequence). The junction had 20 bases not matched to a gene; V was cut back by 9 bases and J by 6 bases. CDR3 loop: CARPYQGALAGGDDTQYF. Here the CDR3 DNA reads TGTGCCAGACCATACCAGGGGGCCTTAGCGGGAGGGGACGATACGCAGTATTTT. Combining the CDR3 with reference TRBV7-9 and TRBJ2-3 gives the whole variable domain DTGVSQNPRHKITKRGQNVTFRCDPISEHNRLYWYRQTLGQGPEFLTYFQNEAQLEKSRLLSDRFSAERPKGSFSTLEIQRTEQGDSAMYLCARPYQGALAGGDDTQYFGPGTRLTVL.

The CDR3 region has the DNA TGCGCCAGCAGCGTGGGACAGAACTATGGCTACACCTTC. Amino acids: CASSVGQNYGYTF. The chain couples TRBV5-1 to TRBJ1-2; 7 nucleotides line up with TRBD1. The germline CDR1 and CDR2 sequences are SGHRS and YFSETQ. This CDR3 comprises 13 residues. V shed 4 bases, J shed 2 bases, and the junction held 2 bases outside the gene matches.